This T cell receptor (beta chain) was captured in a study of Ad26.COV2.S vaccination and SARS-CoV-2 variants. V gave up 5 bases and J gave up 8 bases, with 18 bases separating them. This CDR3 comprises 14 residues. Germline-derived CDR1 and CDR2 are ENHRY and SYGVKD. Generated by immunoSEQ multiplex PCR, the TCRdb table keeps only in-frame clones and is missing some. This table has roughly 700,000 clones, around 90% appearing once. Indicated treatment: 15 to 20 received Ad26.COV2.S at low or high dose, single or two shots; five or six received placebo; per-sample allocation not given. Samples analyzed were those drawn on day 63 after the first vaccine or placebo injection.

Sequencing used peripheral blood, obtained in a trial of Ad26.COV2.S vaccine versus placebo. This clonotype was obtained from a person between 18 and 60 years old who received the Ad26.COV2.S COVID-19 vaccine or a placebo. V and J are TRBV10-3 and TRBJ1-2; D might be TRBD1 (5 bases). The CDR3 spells CAISSQGSRRGYTF. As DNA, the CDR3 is TGTGCCATCAGTAGTCAGGGCTCCCGGCGGGGCTACACCTTC.